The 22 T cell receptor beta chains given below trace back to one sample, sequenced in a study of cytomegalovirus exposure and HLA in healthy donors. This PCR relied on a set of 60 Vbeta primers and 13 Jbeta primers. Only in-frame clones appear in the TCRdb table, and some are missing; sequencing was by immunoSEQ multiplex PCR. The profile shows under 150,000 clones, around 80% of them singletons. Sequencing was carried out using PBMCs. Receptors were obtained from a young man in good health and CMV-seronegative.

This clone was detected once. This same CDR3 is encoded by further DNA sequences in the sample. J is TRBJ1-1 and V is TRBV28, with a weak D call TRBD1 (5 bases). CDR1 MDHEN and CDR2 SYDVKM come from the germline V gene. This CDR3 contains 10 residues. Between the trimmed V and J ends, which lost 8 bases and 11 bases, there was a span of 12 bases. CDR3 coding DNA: TGTGCCAGCGGCAGGGTCTGGGCTTTCTTT. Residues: CASGRVWAFF. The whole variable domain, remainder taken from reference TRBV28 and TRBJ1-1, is DVKVTQSSRYLVKRTGEKVFLECVQDMDHENMFWYRQDPGLGLRLIYFSYDVKMKEKGDIPEGYSVSREKKERFSLILESASTNQTSMYLCASGRVWAFFGQGTRLTVV.

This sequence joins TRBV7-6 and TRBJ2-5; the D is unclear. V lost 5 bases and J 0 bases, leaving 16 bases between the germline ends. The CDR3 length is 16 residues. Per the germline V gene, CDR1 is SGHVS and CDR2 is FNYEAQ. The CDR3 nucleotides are TGTGCCAGCAGCCGACTGCCGACGAATTACCAAGAGACCCAGTACTTC. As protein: CASSRLPTNYQETQYF.

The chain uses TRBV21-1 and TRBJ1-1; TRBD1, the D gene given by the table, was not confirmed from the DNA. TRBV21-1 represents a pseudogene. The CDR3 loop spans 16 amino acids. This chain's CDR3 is CARTGWAGGRGTEAFF. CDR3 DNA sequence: TGTGCCAGAACGGGTTGGGCAGGGGGCCGGGGGACTGAAGCTTTCTTT.

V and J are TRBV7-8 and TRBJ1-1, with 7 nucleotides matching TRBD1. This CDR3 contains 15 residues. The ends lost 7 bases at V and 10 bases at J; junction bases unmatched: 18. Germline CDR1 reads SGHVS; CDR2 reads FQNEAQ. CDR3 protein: CASTSTATGFRRAFF. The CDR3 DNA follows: TGTGCCAGCACCTCAACCGCGACAGGGTTTAGGAGAGCTTTCTTT.

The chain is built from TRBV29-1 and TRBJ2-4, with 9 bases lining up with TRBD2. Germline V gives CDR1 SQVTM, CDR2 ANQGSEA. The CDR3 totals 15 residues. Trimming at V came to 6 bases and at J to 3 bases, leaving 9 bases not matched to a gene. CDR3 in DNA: TGCAGCGTGCGGCGGGGGGGCCGGGGCAAAAACATTCAGTACTTC. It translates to CSVRRGGRGKNIQYF.

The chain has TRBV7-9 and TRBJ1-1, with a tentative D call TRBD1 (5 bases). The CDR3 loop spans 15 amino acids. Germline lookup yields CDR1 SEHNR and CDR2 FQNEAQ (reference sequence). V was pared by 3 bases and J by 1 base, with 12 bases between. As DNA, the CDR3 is TGTGCCAGCAGCTTGTGGGGGGGAGGGAACACTGAAGCTTTCTTT. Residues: CASSLWGGGNTEAFF.

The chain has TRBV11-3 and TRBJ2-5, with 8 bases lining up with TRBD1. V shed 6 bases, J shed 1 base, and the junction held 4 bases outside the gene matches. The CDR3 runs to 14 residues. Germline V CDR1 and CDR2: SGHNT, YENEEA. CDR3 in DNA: TGTGCCAGCAGTCGGACAGGGATCCAAGAGACCCAGTACTTC. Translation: CASSRTGIQETQYF.

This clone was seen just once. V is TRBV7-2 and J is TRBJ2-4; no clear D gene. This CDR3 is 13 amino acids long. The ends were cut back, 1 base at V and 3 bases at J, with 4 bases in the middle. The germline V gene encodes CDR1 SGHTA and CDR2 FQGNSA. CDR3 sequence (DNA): TGTGCCAGCAGCTTAGGCGGCAAAAACATTCAGTACTTC. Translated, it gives CASSLGGKNIQYF.

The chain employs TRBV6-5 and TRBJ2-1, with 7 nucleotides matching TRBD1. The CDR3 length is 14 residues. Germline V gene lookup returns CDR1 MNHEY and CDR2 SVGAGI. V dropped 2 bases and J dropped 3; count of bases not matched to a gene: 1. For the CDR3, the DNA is TGTGCCAGCAGTTACCCAGGGGGCTACAATGAGCAGTTCTTC. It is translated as CASSYPGGYNEQFF.

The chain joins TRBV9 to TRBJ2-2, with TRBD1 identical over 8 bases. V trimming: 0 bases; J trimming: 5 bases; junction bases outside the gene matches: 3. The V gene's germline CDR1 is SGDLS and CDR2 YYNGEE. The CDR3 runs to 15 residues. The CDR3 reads CASSVEDRETGELFF. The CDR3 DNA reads TGTGCCAGCAGCGTAGAGGACAGGGAAACCGGGGAGCTGTTTTTT.

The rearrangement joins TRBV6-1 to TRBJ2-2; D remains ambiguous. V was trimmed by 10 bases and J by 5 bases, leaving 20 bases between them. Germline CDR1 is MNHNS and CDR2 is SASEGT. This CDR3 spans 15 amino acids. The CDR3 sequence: CATNINSRKTGELFF. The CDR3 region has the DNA TGTGCCACCAATATCAACAGTCGGAAGACCGGGGAGCTGTTTTTT.

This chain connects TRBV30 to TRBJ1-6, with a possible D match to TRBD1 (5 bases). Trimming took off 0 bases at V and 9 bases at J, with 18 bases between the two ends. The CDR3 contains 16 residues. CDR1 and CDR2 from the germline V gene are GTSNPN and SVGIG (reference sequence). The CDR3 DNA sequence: TGTGCCTGGAGTGTACCGGGGGGGGTAAGTGCTTCACCCCTCCACTTT. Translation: CAWSVPGGVSASPLHF.

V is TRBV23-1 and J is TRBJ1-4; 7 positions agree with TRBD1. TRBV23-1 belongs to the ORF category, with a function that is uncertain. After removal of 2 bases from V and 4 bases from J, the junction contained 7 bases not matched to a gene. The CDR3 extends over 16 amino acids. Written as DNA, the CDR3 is TGCGCCAGCAGTCAACTTACCGGGACAGTTAATGAAAAACTGTTTTTT. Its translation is CASSQLTGTVNEKLFF.

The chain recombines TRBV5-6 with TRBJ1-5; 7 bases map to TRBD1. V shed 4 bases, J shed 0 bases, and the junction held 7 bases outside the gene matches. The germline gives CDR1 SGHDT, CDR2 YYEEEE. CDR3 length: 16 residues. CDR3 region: CASSRGQINSNQPQHF. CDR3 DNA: TGTGCCAGCAGCCGGGGACAGATAAATAGCAATCAGCCCCAGCATTTT.

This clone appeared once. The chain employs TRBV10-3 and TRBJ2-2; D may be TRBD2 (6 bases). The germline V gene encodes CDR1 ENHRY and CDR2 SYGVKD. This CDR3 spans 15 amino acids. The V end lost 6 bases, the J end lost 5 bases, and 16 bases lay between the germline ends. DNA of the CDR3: TGTGCCATCAGATTATCCCGGGACTTTACCGGGGAGCTGTTTTTT. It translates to CAIRLSRDFTGELFF.

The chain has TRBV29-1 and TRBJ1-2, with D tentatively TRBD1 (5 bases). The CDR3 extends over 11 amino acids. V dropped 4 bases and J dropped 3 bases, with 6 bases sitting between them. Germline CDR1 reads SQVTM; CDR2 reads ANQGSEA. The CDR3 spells CSVAGDYGYTF. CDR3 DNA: TGCAGCGTTGCGGGGGACTATGGCTACACCTTC.

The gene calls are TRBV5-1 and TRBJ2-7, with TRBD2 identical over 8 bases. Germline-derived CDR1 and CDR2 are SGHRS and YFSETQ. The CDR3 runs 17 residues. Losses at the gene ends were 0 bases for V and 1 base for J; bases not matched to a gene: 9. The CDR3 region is CASSLGPSTSGSYEQYF. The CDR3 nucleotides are TGCGCCAGCAGCTTGGGACCCTCTACTAGCGGTTCCTACGAGCAGTACTTC.

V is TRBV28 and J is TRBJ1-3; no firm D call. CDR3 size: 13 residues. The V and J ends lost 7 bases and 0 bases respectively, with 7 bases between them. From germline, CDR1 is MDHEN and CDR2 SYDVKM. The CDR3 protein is CASTRHSGNTIYF. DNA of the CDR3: TGTGCCAGCACCCGACACTCTGGAAACACCATATATTTT.

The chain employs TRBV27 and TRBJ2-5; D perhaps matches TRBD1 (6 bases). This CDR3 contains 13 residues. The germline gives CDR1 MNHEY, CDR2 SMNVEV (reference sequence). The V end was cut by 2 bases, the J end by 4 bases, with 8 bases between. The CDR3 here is CASSLGQIETQYF. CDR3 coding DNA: TGTGCCAGCAGTTTAGGACAGATAGAGACCCAGTACTTC.

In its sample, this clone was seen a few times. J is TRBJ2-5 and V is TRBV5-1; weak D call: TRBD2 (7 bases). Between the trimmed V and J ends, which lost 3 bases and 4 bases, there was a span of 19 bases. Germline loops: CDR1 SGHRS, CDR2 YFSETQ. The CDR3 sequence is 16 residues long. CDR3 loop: CASSWEISGGVETQYF. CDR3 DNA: TGCGCCAGCAGCTGGGAAATTTCGGGGGGCGTAGAGACCCAGTACTTC.

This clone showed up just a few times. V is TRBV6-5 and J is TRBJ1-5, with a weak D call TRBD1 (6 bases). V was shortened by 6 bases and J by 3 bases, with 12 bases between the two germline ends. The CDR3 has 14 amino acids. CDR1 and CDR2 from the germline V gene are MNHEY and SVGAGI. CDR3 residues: CASSRGMVNQPQHF. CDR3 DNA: TGTGCCAGCAGCAGGGGAATGGTCAATCAGCCCCAGCATTTT.

The CDR3 is CASSWQVPGTGGANYGYTF. The CDR3 coding sequence is TGTGCCAGCAGCTGGCAGGTTCCGGGGACAGGGGGAGCTAACTATGGCTACACCTTC. V is TRBV5-6 and J is TRBJ1-2; 11 positions agree with TRBD1. V was pared by 3 bases and J by 0 bases, with 13 bases of the junction left unmatched. This CDR3 contains 19 residues. The germline V gene encodes CDR1 SGHDT and CDR2 YYEEEE.